This T cell receptor beta chain was observed in a study of blood T cell repertoires in COVID-19. About the research overall: Samples representing acute and convalescent COVID-19 were sourced from the United States, Italy and Spain. T cells, B-cell-depleted T cells, or PBMCs supplied cDNA or gDNA.

The CDR3 has 15 amino acids. The trim removed 5 bases at V and 1 base at J, leaving 5 bases unmatched. The germline V gene has CDR1 MDHEN and CDR2 SYDVKM. As handled by the study authors: Estimates of nucleated cell counts were drawn from the amplification of reference gene primers. TCRdb keeps only in-frame clones here, not all; method: immunoSEQ multiplex PCR. D and trimming were read from the DNA, whereas the V and J calls and clone size are those reported in that table. Seen here are approximately 140,000 clones, approximately 90% observed once, and the top ten hold about 2%. The source is a man in his sixties or seventies with active COVID-19. The chain recombines TRBV28 with TRBJ1-2, with 9 positions matching TRBD1. Sequenced: peripheral blood. CDR3 in amino acids: CASSPEDRGNYGYTF. CDR3 bases: TGTGCCAGCAGTCCTGAGGACAGGGGTAACTATGGCTACACCTTC.